What follows are 5 T cell receptor beta chains derived from one specimen sequenced in a study of human T cells and chemical hapten exposure (dated by TCRdb to the early 2020s). The library was generated by RACE. Sequencing took place on a NextSeq 500. Starting from the raw public reads, TCRdb applied fastp trimming at Q25, assembled clones with MiXCR and retained in-frame beta chains. Entries are consolidated by CDR3 protein sequence, retaining the most common genes and DNA. The sample has fewer than 400,000 distinct CDR3 sequences on record, around 7% of them singletons. Approximately 8.9% of the sample is in the top ten clones. Read against the paper, the sample's time point label means: patch test 1, 2 weeks after DPC sensitization. Per the publication, the treatment or condition label means: therapeutic diphenylcyclopropenone sensitization with weekly scalp DPC. The sequencing here drew on whole blood, taken in connection with sensitization to the hapten diphenylcyclopropenone (DPC). The receptors were gathered from a woman younger than 30 with alopecia areata. Some clones in this sample may be carry-over from other donors' samples.

The rearrangement joins TRBV4-1 to TRBJ1-5, with 7 bases identical to TRBD1. The CDR3 consists of 15 residues. Germline CDR1 is MGHRA and CDR2 is YSYEKL. The V segment lost 6 bases and the J segment 5 bases; nucleotides outside the gene matches: 10. CDR3 in DNA: TGCGCCAGCAGTCCCAGGGGGATTTACTATCAGCCCCAGCATTTT. Residues: CASSPRGIYYQPQHF.

This sequence joins TRBV5-1 and TRBJ1-5; D not certain. Between the trimmed V and J ends, which lost 4 bases and 1 base, there was a span of 9 bases. The CDR3 extends over 14 amino acids. The germline CDR1 and CDR2 sequences are SGHRS and YFSETQ. CDR3 sequence: CASSEVPSNQPQHF. In DNA form, the CDR3 reads TGCGCCAGCAGCGAGGTCCCGAGCAATCAGCCCCAGCATTTT. The whole variable domain, filled in from reference TRBV5-1 and TRBJ1-5, reads KAGVTQTPRYLIKTRGQQVTLSCSPISGHRSVSWYQQTPGQGLQFLFEYFSETQRNKGNFPGRFSGRQFSNSRSEMNVSTLELGDSALYLCASSEVPSNQPQHFGDGTRLSIL.

The J gene is TRBJ1-4, the V gene TRBV19; no reliable D call. CDR1 is LNHDA, CDR2 SQIVND, per germline (reference sequence). This CDR3 is 14 amino acids long. V lost 3 bases, J lost 7 bases, and 12 bases lay in between. The chain's CDR3 is CASSIPREREKLFF. As DNA, the CDR3 is TGTGCCAGTAGTATTCCGAGGGAGCGTGAAAAACTGTTTTTT.

This clonotype was counted a few times. The chain has TRBV5-1 and TRBJ1-1; TRBD1 aligns across 9 bases. The V and J ends lost 4 bases and 2 bases, in that order; junction bases with no gene match: 12. The CDR3 is 17 residues long. Germline V gene sequence: CDR1 SGHRS, CDR2 YFSETQ. DNA for the CDR3: TGCGCCAGCAGCCCCAGGACAGGGGAGCCCATAAACACTGAAGCTTTCTTT. Amino acids: CASSPRTGEPINTEAFF.

The J gene is TRBJ1-2, the V gene TRBV20-1; no definite D call. The germline V and J ends were trimmed by 0 bases and 4 bases, with 21 bases remaining between them. The CDR3 has 17 amino acids. CDR1 DFQATT and CDR2 SNEGSKA come from the germline V gene (reference sequence). The CDR3 protein is CSAREPPSVFSPYGYTF. The CDR3 nucleotides read TGCAGTGCTAGAGAACCCCCCTCCGTTTTCAGCCCCTATGGCTACACCTTC.